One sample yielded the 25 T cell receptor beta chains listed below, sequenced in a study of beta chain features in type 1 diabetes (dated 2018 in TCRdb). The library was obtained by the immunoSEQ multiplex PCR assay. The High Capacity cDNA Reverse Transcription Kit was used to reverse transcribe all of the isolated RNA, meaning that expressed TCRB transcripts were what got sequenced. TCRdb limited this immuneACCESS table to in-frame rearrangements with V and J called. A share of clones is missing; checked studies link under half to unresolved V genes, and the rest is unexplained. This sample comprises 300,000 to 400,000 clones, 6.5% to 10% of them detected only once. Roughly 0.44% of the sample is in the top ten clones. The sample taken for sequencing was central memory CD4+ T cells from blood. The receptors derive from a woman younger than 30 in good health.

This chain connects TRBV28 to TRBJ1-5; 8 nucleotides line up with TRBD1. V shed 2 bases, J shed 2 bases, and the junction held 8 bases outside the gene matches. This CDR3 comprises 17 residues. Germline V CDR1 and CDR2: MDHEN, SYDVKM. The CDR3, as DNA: TGTGCCAGCAGTTTAATAGCAGGGGGCGGGGGCAATCAGCCCCAGCATTTT. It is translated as CASSLIAGGGGNQPQHF.

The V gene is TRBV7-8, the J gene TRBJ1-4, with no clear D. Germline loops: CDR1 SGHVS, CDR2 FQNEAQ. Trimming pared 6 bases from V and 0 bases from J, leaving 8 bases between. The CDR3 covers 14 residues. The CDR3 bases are TGTGCCAGCAGTAAATTTGCAACTAATGAAAAACTGTTTTTT. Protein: CASSKFATNEKLFF.

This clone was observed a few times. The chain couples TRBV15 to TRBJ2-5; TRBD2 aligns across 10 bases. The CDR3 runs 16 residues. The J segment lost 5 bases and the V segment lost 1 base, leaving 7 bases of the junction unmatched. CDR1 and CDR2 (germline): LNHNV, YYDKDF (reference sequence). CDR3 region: CATSRGASGRHETQYF. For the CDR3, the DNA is TGTGCCACCAGCAGAGGGGCTAGCGGGAGACACGAGACCCAGTACTTC.

The DNA of the CDR3 is TGTGCCAGCAGTTCCGGGACTAGCGGGAGGGGCGAGACCCAGTACTTC. Translated, it gives CASSSGTSGRGETQYF. This chain uses TRBV6-5 with TRBJ2-5; TRBD2 matches 16 bases. The ends lost 4 bases at V and 5 bases at J; junction bases unmatched: 4. The CDR3 contains 16 residues. CDR1 is MNHEY and CDR2 is SVGAGI in the germline V gene.

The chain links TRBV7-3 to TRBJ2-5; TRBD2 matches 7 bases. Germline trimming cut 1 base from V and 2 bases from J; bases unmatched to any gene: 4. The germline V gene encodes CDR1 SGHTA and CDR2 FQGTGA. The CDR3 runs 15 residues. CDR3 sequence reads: CASSLRSSGQETQYF. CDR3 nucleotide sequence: TGTGCCAGCAGCTTAAGGTCTAGCGGACAAGAGACCCAGTACTTC.

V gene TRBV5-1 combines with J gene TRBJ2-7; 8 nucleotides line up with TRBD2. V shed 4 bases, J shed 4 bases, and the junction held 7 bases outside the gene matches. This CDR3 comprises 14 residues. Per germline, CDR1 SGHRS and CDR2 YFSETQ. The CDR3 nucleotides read TGCGCCAGCAGCGGGGGGACTAGTCCATACGAGCAGTACTTC. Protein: CASSGGTSPYEQYF.

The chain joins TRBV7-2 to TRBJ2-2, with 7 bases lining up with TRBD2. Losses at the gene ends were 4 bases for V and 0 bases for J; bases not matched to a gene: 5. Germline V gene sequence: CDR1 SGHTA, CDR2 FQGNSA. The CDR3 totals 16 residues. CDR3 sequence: CASSSGGKANTGELFF. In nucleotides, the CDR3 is TGTGCCAGCAGCTCCGGGGGGAAAGCGAACACCGGGGAGCTGTTTTTT.

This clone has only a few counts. CDR3 sequence reads: CASSDRVLGTEAFF. The CDR3 DNA follows: TGTGCCAGCAGTGACAGGGTCCTCGGGACTGAAGCTTTCTTT. This chain links TRBV2 with TRBJ1-1, with D perhaps TRBD1 (5 bases). The CDR3 loop spans 14 amino acids. Trimming cost V 3 bases and J 5 bases, with 13 bases left between them. Germline lookup yields CDR1 SNHLY and CDR2 FYNNEI.

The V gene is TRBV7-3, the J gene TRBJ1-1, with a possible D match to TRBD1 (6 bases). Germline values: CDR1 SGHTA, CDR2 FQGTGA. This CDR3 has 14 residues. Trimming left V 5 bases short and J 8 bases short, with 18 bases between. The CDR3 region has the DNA TGTGCCAGCAGCAAAACCCAGGGGAGGCGGGAAGCTTTCTTT. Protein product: CASSKTQGRREAFF.

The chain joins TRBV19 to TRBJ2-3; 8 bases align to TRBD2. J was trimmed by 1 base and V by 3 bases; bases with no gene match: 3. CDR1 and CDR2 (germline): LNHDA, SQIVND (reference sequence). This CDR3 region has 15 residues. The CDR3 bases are TGTGCCAGTAGTATTAGCGGGATACGCACAGATACGCAGTATTTT. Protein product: CASSISGIRTDTQYF. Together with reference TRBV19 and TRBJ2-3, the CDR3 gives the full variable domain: DGGITQSPKYLFRKEGQNVTLSCEQNLNHDAMYWYRQDPGQGLRLIYYSQIVNDFQKGDIAEGYSVSREKKESFPLTVTSAQKNPTAFYLCASSISGIRTDTQYFGPGTRLTVL.

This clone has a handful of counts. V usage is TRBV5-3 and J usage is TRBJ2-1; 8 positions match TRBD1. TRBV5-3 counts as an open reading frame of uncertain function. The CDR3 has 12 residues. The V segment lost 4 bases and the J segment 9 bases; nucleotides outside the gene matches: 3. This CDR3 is CARSKDRGEQFF. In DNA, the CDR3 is TGTGCCAGAAGCAAAGACAGGGGTGAGCAGTTCTTC.

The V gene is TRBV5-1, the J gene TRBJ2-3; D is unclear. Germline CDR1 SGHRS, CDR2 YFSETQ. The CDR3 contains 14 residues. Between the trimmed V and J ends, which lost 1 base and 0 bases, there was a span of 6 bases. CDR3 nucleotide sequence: TGCGCCAGCAGCTTGAAGGGAAGCACAGATACGCAGTATTTT. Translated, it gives CASSLKGSTDTQYF.

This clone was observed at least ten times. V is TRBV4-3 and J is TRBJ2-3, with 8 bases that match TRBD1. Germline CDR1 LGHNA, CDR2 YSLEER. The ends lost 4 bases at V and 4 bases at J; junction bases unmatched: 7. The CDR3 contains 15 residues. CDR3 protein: CASSPGAGGADTQYF. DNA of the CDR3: TGCGCCAGCAGCCCCGGGGCAGGGGGCGCAGATACGCAGTATTTT.

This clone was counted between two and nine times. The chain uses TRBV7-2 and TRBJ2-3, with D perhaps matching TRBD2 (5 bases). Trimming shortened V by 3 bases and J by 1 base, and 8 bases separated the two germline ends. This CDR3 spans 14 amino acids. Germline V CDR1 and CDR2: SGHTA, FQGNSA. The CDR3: CASSFTRGTDTQYF. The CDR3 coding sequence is TGTGCCAGCAGCTTTACGCGGGGCACAGATACGCAGTATTTT.

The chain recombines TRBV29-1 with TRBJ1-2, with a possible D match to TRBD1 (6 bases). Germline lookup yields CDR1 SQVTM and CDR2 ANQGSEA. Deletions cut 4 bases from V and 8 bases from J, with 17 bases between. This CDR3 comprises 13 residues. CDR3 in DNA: TGCAGCGTTGGCTATTCGGGGGGCGGAGGCTACACCTTC. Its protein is CSVGYSGGGGYTF. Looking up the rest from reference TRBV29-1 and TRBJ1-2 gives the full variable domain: SAVISQKPSRDICQRGTSLTIQCQVDSQVTMMFWYRQQPGQSLTLIATANQGSEATYESGFVIDKFPISRPNLTFSTLTVSNMSPEDSSIYLCSVGYSGGGGYTFGSGTRLTVV.

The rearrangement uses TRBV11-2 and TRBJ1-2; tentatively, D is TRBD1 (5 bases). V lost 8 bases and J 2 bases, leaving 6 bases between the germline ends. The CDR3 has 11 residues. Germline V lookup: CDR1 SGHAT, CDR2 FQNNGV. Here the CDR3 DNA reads TGTGCCAGCGGGACGAACTATGGCTACACCTTC. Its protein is CASGTNYGYTF.

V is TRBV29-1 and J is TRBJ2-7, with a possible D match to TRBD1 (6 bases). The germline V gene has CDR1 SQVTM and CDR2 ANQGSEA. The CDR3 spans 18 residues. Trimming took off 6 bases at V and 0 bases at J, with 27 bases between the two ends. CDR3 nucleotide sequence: TGCAGCGTCTGGGGGATGACAGGAATTCACTCTAGCTCCTACGAGCAGTACTTC. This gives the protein CSVWGMTGIHSSSYEQYF.

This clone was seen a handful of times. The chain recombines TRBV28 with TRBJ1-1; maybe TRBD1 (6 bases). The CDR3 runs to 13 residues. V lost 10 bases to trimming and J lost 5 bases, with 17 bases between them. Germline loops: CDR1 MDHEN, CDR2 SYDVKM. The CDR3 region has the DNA TGTGCCACCGATTCGGGGGGCAGAACTGAAGCTTTCTTT. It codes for CATDSGGRTEAFF.

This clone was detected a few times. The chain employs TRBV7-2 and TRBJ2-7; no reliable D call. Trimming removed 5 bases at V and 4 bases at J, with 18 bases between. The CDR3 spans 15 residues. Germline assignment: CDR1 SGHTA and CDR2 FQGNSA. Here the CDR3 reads CASSETPNPRYEQYF. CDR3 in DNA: TGTGCCAGCAGCGAAACCCCCAACCCCCGATACGAGCAGTACTTC.

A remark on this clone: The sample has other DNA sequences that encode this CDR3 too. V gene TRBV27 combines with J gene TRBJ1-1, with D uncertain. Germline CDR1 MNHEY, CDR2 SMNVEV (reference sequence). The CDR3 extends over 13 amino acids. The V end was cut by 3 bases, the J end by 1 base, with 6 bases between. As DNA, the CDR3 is TGTGCCAGCAGTTTGGGGAGGAACACTGAAGCTTTCTTT. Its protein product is CASSLGRNTEAFF.

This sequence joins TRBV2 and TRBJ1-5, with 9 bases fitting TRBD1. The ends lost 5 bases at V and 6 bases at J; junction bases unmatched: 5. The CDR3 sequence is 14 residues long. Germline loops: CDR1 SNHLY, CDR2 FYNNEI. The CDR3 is CASSIGTGSQPQHF. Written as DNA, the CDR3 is TGTGCCAGCAGTATCGGGACAGGGAGTCAGCCCCAGCATTTT.

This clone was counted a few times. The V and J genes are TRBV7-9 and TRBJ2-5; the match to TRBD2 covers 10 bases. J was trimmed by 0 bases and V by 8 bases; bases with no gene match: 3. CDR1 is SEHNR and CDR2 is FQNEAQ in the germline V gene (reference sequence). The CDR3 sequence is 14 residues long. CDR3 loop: CASVAGGYQETQYF. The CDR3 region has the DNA TGTGCCAGCGTAGCGGGAGGCTACCAAGAGACCCAGTACTTC.

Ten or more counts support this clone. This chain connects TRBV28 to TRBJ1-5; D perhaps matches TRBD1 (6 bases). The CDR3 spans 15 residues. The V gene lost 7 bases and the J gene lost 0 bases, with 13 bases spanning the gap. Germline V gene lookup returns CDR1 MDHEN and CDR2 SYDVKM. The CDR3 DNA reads TGTGCCAGCACCGAAGGGACACTTAGCAATCAGCCCCAGCATTTT. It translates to CASTEGTLSNQPQHF.

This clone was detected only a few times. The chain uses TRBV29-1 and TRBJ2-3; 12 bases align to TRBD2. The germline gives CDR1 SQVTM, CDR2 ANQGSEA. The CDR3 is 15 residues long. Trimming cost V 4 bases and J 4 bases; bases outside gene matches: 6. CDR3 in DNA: TGCAGCGTTGCTAGCGGGAGGGCCGGGTCAGATACGCAGTATTTT. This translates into CSVASGRAGSDTQYF.

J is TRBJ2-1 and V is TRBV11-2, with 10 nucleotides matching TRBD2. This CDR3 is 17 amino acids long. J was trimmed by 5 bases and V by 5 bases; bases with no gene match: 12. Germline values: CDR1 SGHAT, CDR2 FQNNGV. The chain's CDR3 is CASSPGASGSFHNEQFF. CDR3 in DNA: TGTGCCAGCAGCCCCGGAGCTAGCGGGAGTTTCCACAATGAGCAGTTCTTC.